This T cell receptor (beta chain) was profiled in a study of blood T cell repertoires in COVID-19 (dated by TCRdb to the early 2020s). Looking at the study overall: Samples from collaborators originated in the United States, Italy and Spain and spanned both the acute and convalescent phases of COVID-19. The material from the prospective study consisted of cDNA or gDNA derived from T cells, B-cell-depleted T cells, or PBMCs. The dataset comprised deeply sampled blood TCRbeta repertoires from subjects exposed to, actively infected with, or recovered from COVID-19. The repertoires were released in a freely available public database meant as a resource for research on the immune response to SARS-CoV-2. The samples were drawn from the first 160 participants of the ongoing ImmuneRACE study and from over a thousand subjects provided by 6 global collaborators. A de-identified subject ID, COVID-19 status, age in years and sex were almost always included in the sample metadata. Where available, HLA class I and class II types were taken from metadata supplied by the sample provider and were not determined by assay-based typing. Overall study results and their limits: The amount of clinical and demographic metadata varied by source and participant and was provided uncurated.

The immunoSEQ Assay, a bias-controlled multiplex PCR, was used to amplify TCRbeta CDR3 regions from genomic DNA. As for the original processing: Within the assay, amplification of reference gene primers was used to estimate how many nucleated cells each sample contained. To quantify the absolute abundance of each unique TCRbeta CDR3 rearrangement, sequence reads were collapsed and filtered. For each sample, productive Simpson clonality was calculated as the square root of Simpson's diversity index across productive rearrangements. Entries here come from immuneACCESS through TCRdb and include only in-frame sequences with V and J called. Some clones fail to appear in such tables; in the studies checked, an unresolved V gene covers under half of the shortfall, and the cause of the remainder is unknown. V and J calls and clone size are those listed in that table; D and trimming were worked out from the DNA. The sample yields approximately 54,000 clones; around 86% were counted once. The top ten clonotypes cover over 12% of the sample.

The junction carries 8 bases between V and J, which are trimmed by 5 bases and 1 base respectively. The cysteine opens and the phenylalanine closes a CDR3 of 12 amino acids. Just the 36-base CDR3 DNA is kept, in frame starting at base 1. Reading the germline V gene (reference sequence) gives CDR1 GTSNPN and CDR2 SVGIG. Turning to this clone: Which antigen it targets is not known. No much larger clone exists at a distance of one base, and base qualities are not known.

Each collaborating institution followed its own protocols to collect whole blood in K2EDTA tubes. For TCRbeta analysis, collaborator samples were shipped as frozen whole blood, as isolated PBMCs, or as DNA extracted from either sample type. The sequence links TRBV30 to TRBJ1-1; TRBD1 is perhaps the D gene, given 5 matching bases. The receptor's source is a human donor in a cohort sampled during active COVID-19. Sequences were obtained from peripheral blood. The CDR3 sequence is CAWGQGNTEAFF. The DNA reads as follows: TGTGCCTGGGGGCAGGGGAACACTGAAGCTTTCTTT. Reference TRBV30 and TRBJ1-1 genes cover what lies past the CDR3, so the full variable domain is SQTIHQWPATLVQPVGSPLSLECTVEGTSNPNLYWYRQAAGRGLQLLFYSVGIGQISSEVPQNLSASRPQDRQFILSSKKLLLSDSGFYLCAWGQGNTEAFFGQGTRLTVV.